The clone carrying this T cell receptor (beta chain) was found a few times. These data belong to a study of T cells in Graves' hyperthyroidism and ophthalmopathy. RNA transcripts gave rise to amplified TCR beta CDR3 regions. HTBI primers were used for first-round RT-PCR of the TCR CDR3. TCRdb re-called the multiplex PCR reads with MiXCR, one entry per CDR3 protein. The sample includes approximately 380,000 distinct CDR3 sequences, roughly 13% seen only once; the top ten take 25% to 30%. CDR1 and CDR2 from the germline V gene are SGDLS and YYNGEE. J gave up 3 bases and V 1 base, and 15 bases lay outside the gene matches. The CDR3 is made up of 18 amino acids.

The chain employs TRBV9 and TRBJ1-1, with TRBD1 matching 7 bases. Sequencing input: blood. This clonotype was obtained from a man between 45 and 60 years old with Graves' ophthalmopathy. CDR3: CASSVIPSRGAFYTEAFF. The DNA for the CDR3 is TGTGCCAGCAGCGTAATCCCCAGCAGGGGGGCTTTTTACACTGAAGCTTTCTTT.